The next 20 T cell receptor beta chains were all read from a single sample in a study of CD8+ T cells in alopecia areata. Extraction and reverse transcription of RNA yielded cDNA as the sequencing template. The table came from immunoSEQ multiplex PCR; TCRdb's copy has only in-frame clones and leaves some out. The table records about 200,000 clones, about three fifths of them present only once. This sample's treatment: oral pan-JAK inhibitor, 5-10 mg twice daily. The sequencing used CD4+ T cells sorted from blood, collected at week 4, from a patient treated with tofacitinib. All receptors come from a human donor with alopecia areata.

This clone was seen just once. The chain couples TRBV5-6 to TRBJ2-3; 9 positions agree with TRBD1. Germline CDR1 SGHDT, CDR2 YYEEEE. The ends lost 0 bases at V and 1 base at J; junction bases unmatched: 3. There are 16 residues in the CDR3. The CDR3 DNA reads as TGTGCCAGCAGCTTGGTGGGACAGGGAGGCACAGATACGCAGTATTTT. As protein: CASSLVGQGGTDTQYF.

The CDR3 spells CASSPGQMNTEAFF. CDR3 bases: TGCGCCAGCAGCCCGGGACAGATGAACACTGAAGCTTTCTTT. This rearrangement joins TRBV5-1 to TRBJ1-1, with TRBD1 identical over 7 bases. The CDR3 has 14 residues. V shed 4 bases, J shed 0 bases, and the junction held 3 bases outside the gene matches. Germline values: CDR1 SGHRS, CDR2 YFSETQ.

The chain carries TRBV5-1 and TRBJ2-7; a weak D match, TRBD1 (6 bases). The CDR3 sequence is 13 residues long. The germline V and J ends were trimmed by 0 bases and 5 bases, with 9 bases remaining between them. Per germline, CDR1 SGHRS and CDR2 YFSETQ. The CDR3: CASSLVAGDEQYF. The CDR3, as DNA: TGCGCCAGCAGCTTGGTCGCAGGGGACGAGCAGTACTTC. Full variable domain (missing parts from reference TRBV5-1 and TRBJ2-7): KAGVTQTPRYLIKTRGQQVTLSCSPISGHRSVSWYQQTPGQGLQFLFEYFSETQRNKGNFPGRFSGRQFSNSRSEMNVSTLELGDSALYLCASSLVAGDEQYFGPGTRLTVT.

This clone is a singleton in its sample. The chain recombines TRBV2 with TRBJ2-7; 10 bases align to TRBD1. V was pared by 7 bases and J by 6 bases, with 15 bases of the junction left unmatched. The CDR3 is 16 amino acids. CDR1 and CDR2 from the germline V gene are SNHLY and FYNNEI. The DNA for the CDR3 is TGTGCCAGCAATGGACCCTCTGGACAGGGGGGGAGCGAGCAGTACTTC. Protein: CASNGPSGQGGSEQYF.

As concerns this clone: A much larger clone is a single base away; this may be a read error. The chain joins TRBV7-8 to TRBJ2-3; no reliable D call. This CDR3 spans 11 amino acids. Trimming left V 5 bases short and J 7 bases short, with 7 bases between. Germline CDR1 SGHVS, CDR2 FQNEAQ. In nucleotides, the CDR3 is TGTGCCAGCAGCCCCGCCCATACGCAGTATTTT. Translated: CASSPAHTQYF.

This clone was counted a single time. This rearrangement joins TRBV7-2 to TRBJ2-3, with D hard to call. The CDR3 contains 14 residues. V was pared by 1 base and J by 7 bases, with 12 bases between. Germline loops: CDR1 SGHTA, CDR2 FQGNSA. DNA of the CDR3: TGTGCCAGCAGCTTAGGTGACGGATTATATACGCAGTATTTT. It specifies CASSLGDGLYTQYF.

CDR3 coding DNA: TGTGCCAGCAGCCTAAAGGACAGGTCCTTCTATGGCTACACCTTC. Its protein is CASSLKDRSFYGYTF. J is TRBJ1-2 and V is TRBV5-6; 7 bases map to TRBD1. Germline V gives CDR1 SGHDT, CDR2 YYEEEE. The trim removed 4 bases at V and 4 bases at J, leaving 10 bases unmatched. The CDR3 contains 15 residues.

The genes are TRBV30 and TRBJ2-7; TRBD2 matches at 12 bases. V lost 8 bases to trimming and J lost 5 bases; unmatched junction nucleotides: 7. The CDR3 spans 13 residues. Germline CDR1 GTSNPN, CDR2 SVGIG (reference sequence). CDR3 region: CARQTSGGDEQYF. CDR3 bases: TGTGCCCGTCAGACTAGCGGGGGTGACGAGCAGTACTTC.

The chain is built from TRBV4-1 and TRBJ1-2, with D uncertain. The length of the CDR3 is 14 residues. V shed 1 base and J shed 5 bases, with 11 bases lying between them. CDR1 MGHRA and CDR2 YSYEKL come from the germline V gene. In DNA form, the CDR3 reads TGCGCCAGCAGCCAAGCGAGAGGGCATTATGGCTACACCTTC. Translated, it gives CASSQARGHYGYTF.

This chain connects TRBV6-5 to TRBJ2-5, with TRBD2 as a possible D gene (5 bases). The CDR3 length is 11 residues. The V gene lost 7 bases and the J gene lost 5 bases, with 8 bases spanning the gap. Germline V gene data show CDR1 as MNHEY and CDR2 as SVGAGI. The CDR3 DNA sequence: TGTGCCAGCACCAGAGGGGAGACCCAGTACTTC. Its translation: CASTRGETQYF.

This chain links TRBV7-7 with TRBJ2-2; the match to TRBD1 covers 12 bases. In germline, CDR1 is SSHAT, CDR2 FNYEAQ (reference sequence). CDR3 size: 15 residues. The J segment lost 6 bases and the V segment lost 5 bases, leaving 4 bases of the junction unmatched. The CDR3 is CASSRGQGAPGELFF. In DNA, the CDR3 is TGTGCCAGCAGCCGGGGACAGGGGGCTCCCGGGGAGCTGTTTTTT.

The rearrangement joins TRBV4-2 to TRBJ1-5; D is unclear. The germline V gene has CDR1 LGHNA and CDR2 YNFKEQ. CDR3 length: 13 amino acids. The V and J ends lost 6 bases and 0 bases respectively, with 6 bases between them. This CDR3 reads CASSPNSNQPQHF. DNA of the CDR3: TGTGCCAGCAGTCCTAATAGCAATCAGCCCCAGCATTTT.

About this clone itself: The sample contains more than one DNA sequence encoding this CDR3. This rearrangement joins TRBV5-6 to TRBJ2-5, with 8 bases that match TRBD2. V was clipped by 2 bases and J by 3 bases; unmatched bases: 0. The CDR3 loop spans 13 amino acids. Germline V CDR1 and CDR2: SGHDT, YYEEEE. The CDR3 DNA follows: TGTGCCAGCAGCTTCGGGGGGGAAGAGACCCAGTACTTC. Amino acids: CASSFGGEETQYF.

J is TRBJ1-1 and V is TRBV7-6; no clear D. The germline V gene encodes CDR1 SGHVS and CDR2 FNYEAQ. The CDR3 sequence is 14 residues long. Trimming pared 0 bases from V and 5 bases from J, leaving 10 bases between. DNA of the CDR3: TGTGCCAGCAGCTTAGCTTTTTCGGGGACTGAAGCTTTCTTT. Translating it yields CASSLAFSGTEAFF.

This sequence joins TRBV27 and TRBJ1-5; possibly TRBD1 for D (6 bases). The CDR3 covers 14 residues. V was clipped by 5 bases and J by 7 bases, with 15 bases between them. Germline V gene data show CDR1 as MNHEY and CDR2 as SMNVEV (reference sequence). The CDR3 loop reads CASSLGARGQPQHF. The CDR3 DNA is TGTGCCAGCAGTCTGGGGGCGCGGGGCCAGCCCCAGCATTTT.

The V call is TRBV14, the J call TRBJ2-3; D gene uncertain. Germline V gene sequence: CDR1 SGHDN, CDR2 FVKESK. The CDR3 loop spans 13 amino acids. Trimming removed 4 bases at V and 0 bases at J, with 5 bases between. The CDR3 loop is CASSRESTDTQYF. Written as DNA, the CDR3 is TGTGCCAGCAGCCGAGAGAGCACAGATACGCAGTATTTT.

This clone has a handful of counts. V is TRBV5-1 and J is TRBJ1-2, with a weak D call TRBD1 (6 bases). Germline V gene data show CDR1 as SGHRS and CDR2 as YFSETQ. The CDR3 has 13 amino acids. V dropped 0 bases and J dropped 5 bases, with 8 bases sitting between them. CDR3 sequence (DNA): TGCGCCAGCAGCTTGGGGGACAAGTATGGCTACACCTTC. It translates to CASSLGDKYGYTF.

The rearrangement joins TRBV5-4 to TRBJ2-1; D is perhaps TRBD2 (5 bases). The CDR3 is 14 amino acids. V was cut by 0 bases and J by 5 bases, with 9 bases left in between. Germline V gene lookup returns CDR1 SGHNT and CDR2 YYREEE (reference sequence). In DNA form, the CDR3 reads TGTGCCAGCAGCTTGGGGACTCGGGACAATGAGCAGTTCTTC. Translated: CASSLGTRDNEQFF. The full variable domain, completed using reference TRBV5-4 and TRBJ2-1, is ETGVTQSPTHLIKTRGQQVTLRCSSQSGHNTVSWYQQALGQGPQFIFQYYREEENGRGNFPPRFSGLQFPNYSSELNVNALELDDSALYLCASSLGTRDNEQFFGPGTRLTVL.

This clone was counted a single time. This chain joins TRBV11-3 and TRBJ2-5, with D hard to call. Germline V gene lookup returns CDR1 SGHNT and CDR2 YENEEA. V shed 1 base and J shed 5 bases, with 8 bases lying between them. The CDR3 spans 13 residues. CDR3 in amino acids: CASSLGSGETQYF. The CDR3 DNA reads TGTGCCAGCAGCTTAGGGTCGGGCGAGACCCAGTACTTC.

This sequence joins TRBV18 and TRBJ2-7; perhaps D is TRBD1 or TRBD2 (6 bases each). The CDR3 has 14 amino acids. Germline V gene data show CDR1 as KGHSH and CDR2 as LQKENI. Deletions cut 5 bases from V and 0 bases from J, with 11 bases between. This CDR3 is CASSYTGASYEQYF. The CDR3 region has the DNA TGTGCCAGCTCATACACGGGGGCCTCCTACGAGCAGTACTTC.